The clone carrying this TCR beta chain was counted once. The sample originates from a study of blood T cell repertoires in COVID-19. Study overall: The origin of the acute and convalescent COVID-19 samples was the United States, Italy and Spain.

Per the authors' pipeline: Reference gene primer amplification in the assay estimated nucleated cell counts. Repertoires were generated with immunoSEQ multiplex PCR, while TCRdb's copy carries only in-frame clones and drops some. V, J and clone size are those of that table, while D and trimming were read from the DNA. The data hold under 350,000 clones, with around 90% observed a single time. The CDR3 length is 14 residues. Germline CDR1 LNHDA, CDR2 SQIVND (reference sequence). V lost 3 bases and J 7 bases, leaving 15 bases between the germline ends. This rearrangement joins TRBV19 to TRBJ1-1; D is undetermined. This clonotype was sampled from a woman younger than 45 with COVID-19, enrolled during active disease. Sequenced sample: peripheral blood. CDR3 nucleotide sequence: TGTGCCAGTAGTATTTTATTCCCGACAAGTGAAGCTTTCTTT. It translates to CASSILFPTSEAFF.